This T cell receptor (beta chain) was obtained from a study of blood T cell repertoires in COVID-19. Original methodology: Amplification with reference gene primers provided the estimates of nucleated cell counts. The method was immunoSEQ multiplex PCR; TCRdb's version includes in-frame clones alone and lacks a portion of them. The DNA gave D and trimming, while V, J and clone size come from that table. The table lists around 130,000 clones, roughly 82% of them singletons. Trimming left V 1 base short and J 4 bases short, with 14 bases between. The CDR3 is made up of 15 amino acids. Germline assignment: CDR1 SGHTA and CDR2 FQGNSA. Remarks on this clone: This specimen includes other DNA sequences encoding the same CDR3.

The sequence was collected from a human donor in a cohort sampled during active COVID-19. This chain links TRBV7-2 with TRBJ2-7; unclear D gene. Sequencing used peripheral blood. CDR3 sequence reads: CASSLVSQADYEQYF. DNA of the CDR3: TGTGCCAGCAGCTTAGTAAGTCAGGCAGATTACGAGCAGTACTTC.